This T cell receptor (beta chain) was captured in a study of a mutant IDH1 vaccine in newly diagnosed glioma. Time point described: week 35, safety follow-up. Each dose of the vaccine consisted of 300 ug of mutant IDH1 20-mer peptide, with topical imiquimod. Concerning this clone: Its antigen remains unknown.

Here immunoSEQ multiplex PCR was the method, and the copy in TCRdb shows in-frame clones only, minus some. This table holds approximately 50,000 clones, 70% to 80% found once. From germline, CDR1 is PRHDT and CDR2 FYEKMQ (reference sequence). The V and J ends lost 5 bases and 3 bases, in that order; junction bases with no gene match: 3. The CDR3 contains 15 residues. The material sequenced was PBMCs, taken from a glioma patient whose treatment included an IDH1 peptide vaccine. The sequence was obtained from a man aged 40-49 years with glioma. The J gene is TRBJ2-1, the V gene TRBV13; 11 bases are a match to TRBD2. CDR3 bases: TGTGCCAGCAGCGGTACTAGCGGGAGCTACAATGAGCAGTTCTTC. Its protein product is CASSGTSGSYNEQFF.